The clone carrying this TCR beta chain was recorded a few times. The data were taken from a study of blood T cell repertoires in COVID-19. The CDR3 is 14 residues long. V lost 7 bases and J lost 0; bases outside the gene matches: 4. Per the germline V gene, CDR1 is MNHEY and CDR2 is SVGAGI. Participants were placed into cohorts based on the clinical history they reported. Before being deemed recovered, Cohort 3 donors had two negative PCRs, clearance, or symptom resolution. Source study methods: Reference gene primer amplification gave nucleated cell count estimates. TCRdb's table, derived via immunoSEQ multiplex PCR, lists solely in-frame clones and lacks some. D and trimming were read from the DNA, whereas the V and J calls and clone size are those reported in that table. The table records a few hundred thousand clones, 70% to 90% of them present only once.

The rearrangement links TRBV6-5 to TRBJ2-7, with 9 bases lining up with TRBD2. Sequencing was done on a sample of PBMCs or T cells enriched from blood (not recorded which). The TCR sequence derives from a woman aged 30 to 39 who had recovered from COVID-19. The CDR3 DNA sequence: TGTGCCAGCACCCTGACTAGCGGCTCCTACGAGCAGTACTTC. Protein product: CASTLTSGSYEQYF.